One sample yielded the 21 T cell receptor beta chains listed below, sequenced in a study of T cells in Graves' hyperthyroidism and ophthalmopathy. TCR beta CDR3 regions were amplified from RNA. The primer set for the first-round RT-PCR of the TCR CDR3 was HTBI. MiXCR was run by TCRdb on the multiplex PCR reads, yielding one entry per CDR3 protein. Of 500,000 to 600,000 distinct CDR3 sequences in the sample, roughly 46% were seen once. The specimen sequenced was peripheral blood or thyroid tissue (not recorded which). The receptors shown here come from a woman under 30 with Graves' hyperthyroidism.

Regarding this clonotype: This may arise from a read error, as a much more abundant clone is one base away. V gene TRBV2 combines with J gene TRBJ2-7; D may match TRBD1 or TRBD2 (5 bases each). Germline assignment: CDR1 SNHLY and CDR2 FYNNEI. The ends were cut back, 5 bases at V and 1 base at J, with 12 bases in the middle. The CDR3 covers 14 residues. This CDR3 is CASSFRDQSYEQYF. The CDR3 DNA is TGTGCCAGCAGTTTCCGGGACCAATCCTACGAGCAGTACTTC.

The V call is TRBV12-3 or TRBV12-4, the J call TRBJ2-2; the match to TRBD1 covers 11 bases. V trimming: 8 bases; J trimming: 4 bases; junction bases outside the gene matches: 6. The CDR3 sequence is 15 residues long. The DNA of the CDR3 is TGTGCCAGCGTAGCCGGGACAGGGGGCACCGGGGAGCTGTTTTTT. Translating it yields CASVAGTGGTGELFF.

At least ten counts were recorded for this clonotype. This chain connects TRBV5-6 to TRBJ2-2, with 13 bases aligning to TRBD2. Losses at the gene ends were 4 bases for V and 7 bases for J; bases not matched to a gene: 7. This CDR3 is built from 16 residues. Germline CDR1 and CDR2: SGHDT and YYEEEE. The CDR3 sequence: CASSQGLAGTGGELFF. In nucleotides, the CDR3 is TGTGCCAGCAGCCAGGGACTAGCGGGGACCGGCGGGGAGCTGTTTTTT.

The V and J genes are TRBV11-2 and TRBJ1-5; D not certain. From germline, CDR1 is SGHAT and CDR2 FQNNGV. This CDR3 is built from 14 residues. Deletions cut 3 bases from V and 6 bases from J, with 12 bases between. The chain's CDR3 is CASSFDLPRQPQHF. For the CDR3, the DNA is TGTGCCAGCAGCTTCGACCTACCCCGTCAGCCCCAGCATTTT.

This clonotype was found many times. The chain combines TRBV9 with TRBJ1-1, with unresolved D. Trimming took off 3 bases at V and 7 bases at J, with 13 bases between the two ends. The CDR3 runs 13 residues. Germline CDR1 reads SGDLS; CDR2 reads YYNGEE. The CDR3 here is CASSAGIGVEAFF. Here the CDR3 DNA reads TGTGCCAGCAGCGCGGGGATAGGAGTTGAAGCTTTCTTT.

The CDR3 sequence: CSVEGQAAVMNTEAFF. In DNA form, the CDR3 reads TGCAGCGTTGAGGGACAGGCAGCCGTTATGAACACTGAAGCTTTCTTT. The chain recombines TRBV29-1 with TRBJ1-1; 8 positions match TRBD1. In germline, CDR1 is SQVTM, CDR2 ANQGSEA. The V segment lost 3 bases and the J segment 0 bases; nucleotides outside the gene matches: 9. This CDR3 has 16 residues.

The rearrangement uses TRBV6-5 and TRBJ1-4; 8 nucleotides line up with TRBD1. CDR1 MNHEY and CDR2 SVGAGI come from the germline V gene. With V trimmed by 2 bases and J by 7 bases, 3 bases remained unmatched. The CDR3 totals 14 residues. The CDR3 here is CASSYTGQGEKLFF. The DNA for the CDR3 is TGTGCCAGCAGTTACACCGGACAGGGTGAAAAACTGTTTTTT.

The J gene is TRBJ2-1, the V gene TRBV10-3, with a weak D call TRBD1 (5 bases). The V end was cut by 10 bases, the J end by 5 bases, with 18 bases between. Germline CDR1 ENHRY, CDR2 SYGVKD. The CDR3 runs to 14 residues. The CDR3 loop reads CATQTIDSNNEQFF. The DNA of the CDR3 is TGTGCCACTCAGACCATAGACAGCAACAATGAGCAGTTCTTC.

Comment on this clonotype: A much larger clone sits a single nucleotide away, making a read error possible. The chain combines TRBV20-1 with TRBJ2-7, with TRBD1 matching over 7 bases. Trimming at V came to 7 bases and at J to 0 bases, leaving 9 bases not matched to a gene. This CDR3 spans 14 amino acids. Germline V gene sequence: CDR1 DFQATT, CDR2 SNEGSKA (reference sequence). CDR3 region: CSVRGQRSSYEQYF. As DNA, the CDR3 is TGCAGTGTTAGGGGACAGAGAAGCTCCTACGAGCAGTACTTC.

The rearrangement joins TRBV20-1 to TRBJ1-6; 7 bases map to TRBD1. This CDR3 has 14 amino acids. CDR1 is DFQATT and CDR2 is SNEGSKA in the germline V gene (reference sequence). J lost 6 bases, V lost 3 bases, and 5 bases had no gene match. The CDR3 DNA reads TGCAGTGCTAGCCCTAGGGGGCGTAATTCACCCCTCCACTTT. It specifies CSASPRGRNSPLHF.

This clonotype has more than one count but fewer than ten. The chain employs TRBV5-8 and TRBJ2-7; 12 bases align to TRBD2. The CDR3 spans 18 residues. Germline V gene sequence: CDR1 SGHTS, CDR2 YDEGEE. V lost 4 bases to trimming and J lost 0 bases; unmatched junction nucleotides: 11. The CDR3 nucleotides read TGTGCCAGCAGCCACTTCGGGTCTAGCGGGAGGGACTCCTACGAGCAGTACTTC. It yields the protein CASSHFGSSGRDSYEQYF.

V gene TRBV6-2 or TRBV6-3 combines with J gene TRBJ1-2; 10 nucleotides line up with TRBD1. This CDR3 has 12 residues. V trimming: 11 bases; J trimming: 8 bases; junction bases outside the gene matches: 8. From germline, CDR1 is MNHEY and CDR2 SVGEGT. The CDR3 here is CAAWTGGRGYTF. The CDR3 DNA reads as TGTGCCGCCTGGACAGGGGGGCGGGGCTACACCTTC.

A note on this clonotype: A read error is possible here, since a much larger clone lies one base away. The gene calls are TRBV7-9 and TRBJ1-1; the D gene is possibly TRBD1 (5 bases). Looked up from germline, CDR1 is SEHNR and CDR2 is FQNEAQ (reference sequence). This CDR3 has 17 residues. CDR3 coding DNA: TGTGCCAGCAGGTTAGCGTTGCGCCAGGGATTGAACACTGAAGCTTTCTTT. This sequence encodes CASRLALRQGLNTEAFF.

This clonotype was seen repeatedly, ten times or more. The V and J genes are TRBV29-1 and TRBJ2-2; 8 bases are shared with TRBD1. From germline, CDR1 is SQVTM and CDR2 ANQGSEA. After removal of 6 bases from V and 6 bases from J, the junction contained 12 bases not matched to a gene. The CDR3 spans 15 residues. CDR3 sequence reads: CSVAGTVTGAGELFF. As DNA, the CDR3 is TGCAGCGTCGCCGGGACAGTGACAGGGGCCGGGGAGCTGTTTTTT.

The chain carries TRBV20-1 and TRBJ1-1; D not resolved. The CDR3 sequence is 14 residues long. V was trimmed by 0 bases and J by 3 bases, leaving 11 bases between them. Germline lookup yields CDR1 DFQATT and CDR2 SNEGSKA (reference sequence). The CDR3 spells CSARDTAGDTEAFF. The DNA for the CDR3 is TGCAGTGCTAGAGATACCGCGGGAGACACTGAAGCTTTCTTT.

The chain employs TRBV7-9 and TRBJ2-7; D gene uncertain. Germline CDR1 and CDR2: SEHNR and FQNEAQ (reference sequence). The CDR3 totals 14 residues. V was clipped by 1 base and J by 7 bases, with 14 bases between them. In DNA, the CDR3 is TGTGCCAGCAGCTTAGAGGGTTCCGACAATGAGCAGTACTTC. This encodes CASSLEGSDNEQYF.

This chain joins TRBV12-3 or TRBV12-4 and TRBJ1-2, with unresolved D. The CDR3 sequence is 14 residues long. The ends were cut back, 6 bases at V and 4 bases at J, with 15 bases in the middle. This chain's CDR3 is CASRQTGVGYGYTF. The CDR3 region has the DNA TGTGCCAGCAGACAGACTGGGGTTGGCTATGGCTACACCTTC.

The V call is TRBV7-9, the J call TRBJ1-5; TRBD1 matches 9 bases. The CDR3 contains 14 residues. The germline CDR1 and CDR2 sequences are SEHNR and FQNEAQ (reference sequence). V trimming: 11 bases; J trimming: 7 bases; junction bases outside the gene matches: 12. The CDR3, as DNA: TGTGCCCTCAGCTTAGTGGGACAGGGCCAGCCCCAGCATTTT. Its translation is CALSLVGQGQPQHF.

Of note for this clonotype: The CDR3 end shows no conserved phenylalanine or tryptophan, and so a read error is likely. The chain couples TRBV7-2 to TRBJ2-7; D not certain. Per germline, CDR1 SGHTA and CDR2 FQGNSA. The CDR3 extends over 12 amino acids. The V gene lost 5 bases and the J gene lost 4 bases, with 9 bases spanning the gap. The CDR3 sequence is CASSQGSYEQYY. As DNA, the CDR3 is TGTGCCAGCAGCCAAGGGTCGTACGAGCAGTACTAC.

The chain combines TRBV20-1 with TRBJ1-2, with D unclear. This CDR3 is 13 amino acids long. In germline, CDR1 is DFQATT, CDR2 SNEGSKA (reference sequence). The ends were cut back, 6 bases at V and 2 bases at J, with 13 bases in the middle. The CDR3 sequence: CSATRLANYGYTF. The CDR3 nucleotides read TGCAGTGCAACTCGACTAGCGAACTATGGCTACACCTTC.

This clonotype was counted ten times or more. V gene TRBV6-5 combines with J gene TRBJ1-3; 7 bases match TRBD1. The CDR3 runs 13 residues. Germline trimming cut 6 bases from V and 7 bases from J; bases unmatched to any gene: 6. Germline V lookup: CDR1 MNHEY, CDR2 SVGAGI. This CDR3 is CASSGTVGNTIYF. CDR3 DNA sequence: TGTGCCAGCAGCGGGACAGTAGGGAACACCATATATTTT.